This TCR beta chain was recorded in a study of identical twins. Study results and caveats: Partial confounding of zero-insertion analyses by invariant MAIT and iNKT cells was possible. Out-of-frame TCR alpha sharing observed in monozygotic twins exceeded model estimates.

V lost 0 bases to trimming and J lost 2 bases, with 11 bases between them. Germline CDR1 and CDR2: KGHDR and SFDVKD. The CDR3 totals 16 residues. TCRdb fed the 5' RACE reads into MiXCR, producing one record per CDR3 protein. The data contain 400,000 to 550,000 distinct CDR3 sequences, more than 13% of them seen just once; the ten biggest clones take up 0.95% to 1%. With respect to this clonotype: Antigen unknown.

This same sample was also part of a study on yellow fever vaccine responses in identical twins.

The receptor comes from a young woman in good health. The chain links TRBV24-1 to TRBJ2-3; D may match TRBD1 or TRBD2 (5 bases each). The sample comprised CD4+ T cells sorted from blood. This CDR3 reads CATSDLGQGDTDTQYF. The DNA for the CDR3 is TGTGCCACCAGTGATTTGGGGCAGGGAGACACAGATACGCAGTATTTT.